The clone carrying this T cell receptor beta chain has more than one count but fewer than ten. V dropped 6 bases and J dropped 3; count of bases not matched to a gene: 4. CDR3 length: 14 residues. CDR1 and CDR2 from the germline V gene are SGHDN and FVKESK. Patients with uncontrolled infections, other autoimmune diseases, pregnancy or lactation were excluded. Amplification targeted TCR beta CDR3 regions from RNA transcripts. When the TCR CDR3 underwent first-round RT-PCR, the HTBI primer set was used. TCRdb ran MiXCR on the multiplex PCR reads and lists one entry per CDR3 protein. The table includes fewer than 200,000 distinct CDR3 sequences, roughly 10% detected once. The sample originates from a study of T cells in Graves' hyperthyroidism and ophthalmopathy.

This chain joins TRBV14 and TRBJ2-2, with 7 bases that match TRBD2. What was sequenced was blood. This receptor was identified in a woman aged 18-35 years with Graves' hyperthyroidism that later progressed to Graves' ophthalmopathy. The CDR3 DNA reads as TGTGCCAGCAGTGCGGGAGTGTACACCGGGGAGCTGTTTTTT. Translation: CASSAGVYTGELFF. Full variable domain (missing parts from reference TRBV14 and TRBJ2-2): EAGVTQFPSHSVIEKGQTVTLRCDPISGHDNLYWYRRVMGKEIKFLLHFVKESKQDESGMPNNRFLAERTGGTYSTLKVQPAELEDSGVYFCASSAGVYTGELFFGEGSRLTVL.